These T cell receptor beta chains were read from a single sample in a study of T cells in narcolepsy. Some clones are missing from TCRdb's copy, which holds only in-frame ones; the method was immunoSEQ multiplex PCR. The sample lists 25,000 to 30,000 clones, around 83% seen once, with about 0.94% in the top ten. Sample: CD45RA- memory CD4+ T cells from PBMCs. These receptor sequences come from a human donor with narcolepsy. Each CDR3 is given with its conserved first and last residue. Each record gives: V gene, J gene, D gene, CDR3 protein, CDR3 DNA. The D gene is left open where the match is weak.

TRBV5-6	TRBJ1-2	.	CASTTQGWRADPRYGYTF	TGTGCCAGCACCACTCAAGGGTGGCGAGCGGATCCGAGGTATGGCTACACCTTC
TRBV5-6	TRBJ2-3	.	CASSYQGIDTQYF	TGTGCCAGCAGCTATCAGGGTATCGATACGCAGTATTTT
TRBV11-3	TRBJ1-1	TRBD1	CASSPGTGGRNTEAFF	TGTGCCAGCAGCCCCGGGACAGGGGGCCGGAACACTGAAGCTTTCTTT
TRBV4-1	TRBJ2-3	TRBD2	CASSQVSTAGGSTDTQYF	TGCGCCAGCAGCCAAGTCTCCACGGCGGGGGGAAGCACAGATACGCAGTATTTT
TRBV10-1	TRBJ2-6	TRBD1	CASRQTGATVYGANVLTF	TGCGCCAGCAGGCAAACAGGGGCTACGGTGTATGGGGCCAACGTCCTGACTTTC
TRBV7-2	TRBJ1-6	.	CASSLRAGRGDSPLHF	TGTGCCAGCAGCCTAAGGGCGGGCAGGGGTGATTCACCCCTCCACTTT
TRBV30	TRBJ1-4	.	CAWSVPQTNEKLFF	TGTGCCTGGAGTGTACCACAGACTAATGAAAAACTGTTTTTT
TRBV25-1	TRBJ1-3	TRBD1	CASSRTGSGNTIYF	TGTGCCAGCAGCAGGACAGGGTCTGGAAACACCATATATTTT
TRBV9	TRBJ1-1	.	CASSAGPGNTEAFF	TGTGCCAGCAGCGCGGGGCCAGGGAACACTGAAGCTTTCTTT
TRBV5-1	TRBJ1-5	.	CASSLMGGNQPQHF	TGCGCCAGCAGCTTGATGGGGGGTAATCAGCCCCAGCATTTT
TRBV6-5	TRBJ2-5	.	CASRGGRVFGETQYF	TGTGCCAGCAGAGGGGGACGGGTCTTCGGGGAGACCCAGTACTTC
TRBV11-2	TRBJ2-7	.	CASSLDPPGALLYEQYF	TGTGCCAGCAGCTTAGACCCCCCGGGGGCGCTTCTATACGAGCAGTACTTC
TRBV7-9	TRBJ1-1	.	CASSLSISTTEAFF	TGTGCCAGCAGCTTAAGCATCAGCACCACTGAAGCTTTCTTT
TRBV19	TRBJ1-2	TRBD1	CASSSGTGANYGYTF	TGTGCCAGTTCTTCCGGGACAGGGGCTAACTATGGCTACACCTTC
TRBV18	TRBJ2-1	.	CASSPPGRVRYNEQFF	TGTGCCAGCTCACCCCCGGGCAGGGTGAGGTACAATGAGCAGTTCTTC
TRBV4-3	TRBJ1-4	.	CASSQDWGATNEKLFF	TGCGCCAGCAGCCAAGATTGGGGTGCAACTAATGAAAAACTGTTTTTT
TRBV7-2	TRBJ2-7	.	CASAQGPYEQYF	TGTGCCAGCGCCCAAGGTCCCTACGAGCAGTACTTC
TRBV7-2	TRBJ2-3	TRBD2	CASSPSAGDPTDTQYF	TGTGCCAGCAGCCCATCAGCGGGGGACCCCACAGATACGCAGTATTTT
TRBV6-5	TRBJ2-7	TRBD1	CASSPSGQGVREQYF	TGTGCCAGCAGTCCGTCAGGACAGGGAGTACGAGAGCAGTACTTC
TRBV5-8	TRBJ1-2	TRBD1	CASSLYEGGGSFSYGYTF	TGTGCCAGCAGCTTGTATGAAGGGGGCGGAAGTTTTTCCTATGGCTACACCTTC
TRBV5-1	TRBJ1-1	TRBD1	CASSHTSTGNGAFF	TGCGCCAGCAGCCACACCTCGACAGGGAACGGGGCTTTCTTT
TRBV6-6	TRBJ2-7	.	CASSYSQSYEQYF	TGTGCCAGCAGTTACTCCCAGTCCTACGAGCAGTACTTC
TRBV2	TRBJ2-3	TRBD2	CASTTQRGGVDTQYF	TGTGCCAGCACCACCCAGCGGGGGGGCGTCGATACGCAGTATTTT
TRBV29-1	TRBJ1-1	.	CSLLPRGAVTEAFF	TGCAGCCTCCTTCCCCGGGGGGCAGTCACTGAAGCTTTCTTT
TRBV30	TRBJ1-1	TRBD1	CAWTGQRNTEAFF	TGTGCCTGGACGGGACAGCGCAACACTGAAGCTTTCTTT
TRBV28	TRBJ2-3	.	CASSSIASSYTQYF	TGTGCCAGCAGCTCTATTGCTAGCTCATATACGCAGTATTTT
TRBV4-3	TRBJ1-4	.	CASSHDRRNEKLFF	TGCGCCAGCAGTCATGACAGGCGAAATGAAAAACTGTTTTTT
TRBV14	TRBJ2-7	.	CASSRTGMNYEQYF	TGTGCCAGCAGCAGAACCGGGATGAACTACGAGCAGTACTTC
TRBV10-3	TRBJ2-7	TRBD1	CAISPGQGTYEQYF	TGTGCCATCAGTCCGGGACAGGGAACCTACGAGCAGTACTTC
TRBV6-6	TRBJ2-7	.	CASRDGVGQYF	TGTGCCAGCAGGGACGGGGTGGGACAGTACTTC
TRBV7-9	TRBJ2-7	.	CASSPPRKYEQYF	TGTGCCAGCAGCCCACCCAGGAAGTACGAGCAGTACTTC
TRBV27	TRBJ2-5	.	CASSLTQGRTQYF	TGTGCCAGCAGCCTAACCCAGGGGAGGACCCAGTACTTC
TRBV5-1	TRBJ1-4	.	CASSPGLLNEKLFF	TGCGCCAGCAGCCCCGGGCTCCTTAATGAAAAACTGTTTTTT
TRBV2	TRBJ2-3	TRBD2	CASSGASGGLGADTQYF	TGTGCCAGCAGTGGGGCTAGCGGGGGCCTCGGGGCAGATACGCAGTATTTT
TRBV19	TRBJ2-5	.	CASSMTFQETQYF	TGTGCCAGTAGTATGACTTTTCAAGAGACCCAGTACTTC
TRBV6-5	TRBJ2-3	TRBD2	CASSYERGRTDTQYF	TGTGCCAGCAGTTACGAGCGGGGCCGCACAGATACGCAGTATTTT
TRBV6-1	TRBJ1-6	.	CASAGTIYNSPLHF	TGTGCCAGCGCTGGGACTATATATAATTCACCCCTCCACTTT
TRBV9	TRBJ1-1	.	CASSPRQVMNTEAFF	TGTGCCAGCAGCCCTCGACAGGTCATGAACACTGAAGCTTTCTTT
TRBV6-5	TRBJ2-7	.	CASREGGGQYF	TGTGCCAGCAGGGAGGGGGGGGGACAGTACTTC